This record looks at one T cell receptor (beta chain) sequence and its context. Its antigen is currently unknown. The entry originates in a study of T cells in localized non-small cell lung cancer. Findings and limits, study-wide: Adjacent lung exhibited a median of approximately 59 among the 100 most abundant tumor clones. Uninvolved adjacent lung had the highest recorded T cell clonality, with tumor below it. Elevated blood T cell density was associated with longer overall survival.

Trimming at V came to 4 bases and at J to 3 bases, leaving 11 bases not matched to a gene. The CDR3 has 17 residues. Germline V gene lookup returns CDR1 SEHNR and CDR2 FQNEAQ (reference sequence). Sequencing was performed with immunoSEQ multiplex PCR; in TCRdb, only in-frame clones are kept and a portion is missing. The sample has roughly 30,000 clones, approximately 92% seen once; the top ten hold 4.2%. The source was peripheral blood mononuclear cells, collected before any cancer treatment. V is TRBV7-9 and J is TRBJ1-5; 8 bases fit TRBD1. This receptor was obtained from a woman aged 40-69 years with stage III lung adenocarcinoma. The CDR3 loop is CASSSGQGGWINQPQHF. Written as DNA, the CDR3 is TGTGCCAGCAGCTCAGGACAGGGAGGGTGGATCAATCAGCCCCAGCATTTT. Full variable domain (remainder filled in from reference TRBV7-9 and TRBJ1-5): DTGVSQNPRHKITKRGQNVTFRCDPISEHNRLYWYRQTLGQGPEFLTYFQNEAQLEKSRLLSDRFSAERPKGSFSTLEIQRTEQGDSAMYLCASSSGQGGWINQPQHFGDGTRLSIL.